This T cell receptor beta chain was documented in a study of CD4 T cells in relation to SARS-CoV-2 and coronaviruses. Profiling relied on immunoSEQ multiplex PCR, and the TCRdb table lists in-frame clones only, not all of them. The sample includes roughly 16,000 clones, around three quarters of them seen just once. V dropped 5 bases and J dropped 2 bases, with 16 bases sitting between them. CDR1 is SGHDN and CDR2 is FVKESK in the germline V gene. This CDR3 region has 15 residues. About this clone itself: Its cognate antigen is unknown.

CD4+ T cells from unexposed donors were obtained before the COVID-19 pandemic (2011-2018). Isolation of CD4+ T cells took place after less than 13 days in culture. This clonotype originated in a human donor in good health. V and J are TRBV14 and TRBJ2-7; tentatively, D is TRBD1 (6 bases). The source material was CD4+ T cells from PBMCs, cultured in vitro. The CDR3 DNA sequence: TGTGCCAGCAGCACTCGGACAGCGAAAGCCTACGAGCAGTACTTC. Its protein product is CASSTRTAKAYEQYF.